The 8 T cell receptor beta chains below were found in one sample sequenced in a study of T cell clonality in common variable immunodeficiency. Only in-frame clones appear in the TCRdb table, and some are missing; sequencing was by immunoSEQ multiplex PCR. Reported are roughly 58,000 clones, none seen only once; the ten largest carry around 0.82%. Input material: peripheral blood mononuclear cells. These receptor sequences come from a person between 18 and 75 years old in good health.

In this sample, this clone is medium-sized (0.01 to 0.1%). The CDR3 is cut off 3 residues early in the read; its end comes from the germline J gene. The gene calls are TRBV5-1 and TRBJ1-5; D is uncertain. Deletions cut 0 bases from V and 6 bases from J, with 10 bases between. CDR1 and CDR2 (germline): SGHRS, YFSETQ. The CDR3 has 14 residues. CDR3 residues: CASSLESPGQPQHF. The sequenced CDR3 bases are TGCGCCAGCAGCTTGGAATCGCCGGGTCAGCCC.

Ten or more counts support this clone. Read data end 3 residues before the CDR3 end; the end is taken from the germline J gene. The chain employs TRBV19 and TRBJ2-2; 9 nucleotides agree with TRBD1. Germline CDR1 reads LNHDA; CDR2 reads SQIVND (reference sequence). V shed 6 bases and J 7 bases; nucleotides not matched to a gene: 21. CDR3 length: 19 residues. The CDR3 is CASSFNTGRGQGLYGELFF. The CDR3 DNA, read in part, is TGTGCCAGTAGCTTCAATACCGGTCGGGGACAGGGTCTCTACGGGGAG.

In this sample, this clone turned up many times. The DNA ends 3 residues before the CDR3 does, and the rest of the CDR3 is filled in from the germline J gene. The rearrangement links TRBV7-2 to TRBJ1-2; D gene unclear. Per germline, CDR1 SGHTA and CDR2 FQGNSA. The CDR3 contains 13 residues. V was pared by 5 bases and J by 5 bases, with 12 bases between. The sequenced CDR3 bases are TGTGCCAGCAGCGAACCATCGGGGTATGGC. This encodes CASSEPSGYG. The full CDR3 sequence reads CASSEPSGYGYTF.

In its sample, this clone was seen many times. From the germline J gene comes the end of the CDR3, since the read stops 3 residues before it. The chain has TRBV5-1 and TRBJ2-1; 8 positions agree with TRBD2. Germline CDR1 SGHRS, CDR2 YFSETQ. This CDR3 is built from 15 residues. Germline trimming cut 0 bases from V and 5 bases from J; bases unmatched to any gene: 4. The CDR3 bases that were read are TGCGCCAGCAGCTTGGCCCCTAGCGGGCACAATGAG. Its translation: CASSLAPSGHNE. The entire CDR3 protein reads CASSLAPSGHNEQFF. Full variable domain (rest looked up from reference TRBV5-1 and TRBJ2-1): KAGVTQTPRYLIKTRGQQVTLSCSPISGHRSVSWYQQTPGQGLQFLFEYFSETQRNKGNFPGRFSGRQFSNSRSEMNVSTLELGDSALYLCASSLAPSGHNEQFFGPGTRLTVL.

This clone was seen many times. The CDR3 end is not reached by the read, which stops 3 residues before it; the germline J gene fills it in. The chain is built from TRBV19 and TRBJ2-3; 7 positions agree with TRBD2. The CDR3 spans 14 residues. CDR1 LNHDA and CDR2 SQIVND come from the germline V gene (reference sequence). V lost 6 bases and J lost 4; bases outside the gene matches: 7. The CDR3 here is CASRDTSVADTQYF. CDR3 DNA, as far as it was read: TGTGCCAGTAGGGATACTAGCGTCGCAGATACG.

This clone has a handful of counts. The junction does not match germline at one end; this may be a read error. The sequence runs out 3 residues before the end of the CDR3; the remainder is reconstructed from the germline J gene. The J gene is TRBJ1-4, the V gene TRBV18; 7 bases match TRBD1. In germline, CDR1 is KGHSH, CDR2 LQKENI. The CDR3 contains 19 residues. Partial CDR3 DNA: TGCGCCAGCTCACGTACAATGACAGGGTTCAGCTCCTATAATTCACCA. This encodes CASSRTMTGFSSYNSP. In full, the CDR3 reads CASSRTMTGFSSYNSPLFF.

Turning to this clone: The CDR3 end falls 3 residues outside the read, so it is completed with the germline J gene. The chain recombines TRBV20-1 with TRBJ1-2, with 11 positions matching TRBD1. The V gene's germline CDR1 is DFQATT and CDR2 SNEGSKA (reference sequence). The J segment lost 0 bases and the V segment lost 6 bases, leaving 6 bases of the junction unmatched. CDR3 length: 15 residues. CDR3 DNA, as far as it was read: TGCAGTGCGAAACCGGGACAGGGGGCTAACTATGGC. This codes for CSAKPGQGANYG. The full CDR3 is CSAKPGQGANYGYTF.

This clone showed up many times. One junction end does not reproduce the germline sequence, and a read error may be involved. The CDR3 end is not reached by the read, which stops 3 residues before it; the germline J gene fills it in. The rearrangement uses TRBV4-2 and TRBJ1-4; possible D gene TRBD1, 5 bases. The germline CDR1 and CDR2 sequences are LGHNA and YNFKEQ. The CDR3 runs 15 residues. The CDR3 bases that were read are TGCGCCAGCAGCAACCACAGGTCTTTAAATGAAAAA. Translating it yields CASSNHRSLNEK. In full, the CDR3 reads CASSNHRSLNEKLFF.